The 10 T cell receptor beta chains below were found in one sample sequenced in a study of blood T cells in healthy people across ages. A second roughly 6 to 11 cycle PCR used barcoded and J-beta primers. From the 5' RACE reads, TCRdb called clonotypes with MiXCR, one entry per CDR3 protein. The sample records roughly 800,000 distinct CDR3 sequences, around a quarter being singletons. The sample was also reused in another study, on T cells of mothers and their children.

Material: blood. Receptors were obtained from a boy between 5 and 17 years old in good health.

In its sample, this clonotype was seen a few times. The DNA of the CDR3 is TGTGCCAGCAGGAAACAGGGCGACTACCCCGGGGAGCTGTTTTTT. It translates to CASRKQGDYPGELFF. The chain employs TRBV7-8 and TRBJ2-2, with D perhaps TRBD1 (6 bases). The CDR3 is made up of 15 amino acids. V was cut by 6 bases and J by 6 bases, with 17 bases left in between. The germline CDR1 and CDR2 sequences are SGHVS and FQNEAQ.

V is TRBV4-3 and J is TRBJ2-3; D is unclear. This CDR3 is 15 amino acids long. CDR1 LGHNA and CDR2 YSLEER come from the germline V gene. Trimming cost V 0 bases and J 2 bases, with 9 bases left between them. The CDR3 loop is CASSQERADTDTQYF. As DNA, the CDR3 is TGCGCCAGCAGCCAAGAACGAGCCGACACAGATACGCAGTATTTT.

The rearrangement uses TRBV7-2 and TRBJ2-3, with a possible D match to TRBD2 (6 bases). CDR1 and CDR2 (germline): SGHTA, FQGNSA. The CDR3 consists of 14 residues. The V gene lost 1 base and the J gene lost 4 bases, with 9 bases spanning the gap. The CDR3 DNA sequence: TGTGCCAGCAGCTTAGTACTAGCCCCAGATACGCAGTATTTT. Protein sequence: CASSLVLAPDTQYF.

V gene TRBV7-2 combines with J gene TRBJ2-7, with D perhaps matching TRBD1 (6 bases). Near its end, the DNA agrees better with TRBJ2-5, so the J call may be wrong. Looked up from germline, CDR1 is SGHTA and CDR2 is FQGNSA. The CDR3 totals 16 residues. The CDR3 is CASSLAQGTAKETQYF. The CDR3 DNA follows: TGTGCCAGCAGCTTAGCCCAGGGGACGGCCAAAGAGACCCAGTACTTC.

The CDR3 spells CASSGDRGRYNEQFF. The DNA for the CDR3 is TGTGCCAGCAGTGGGGACAGGGGGCGTTACAATGAGCAGTTCTTC. V gene TRBV6-1 combines with J gene TRBJ2-1, with 12 bases matching TRBD1. CDR1 MNHNS and CDR2 SASEGT come from the germline V gene. Germline trimming cut 4 bases from V and 4 bases from J; bases unmatched to any gene: 2. The CDR3 has 15 residues.

This clonotype showed up just a few times. This sequence joins TRBV4-1 and TRBJ1-1, with 7 bases aligning to TRBD1. CDR1 and CDR2 from the germline V gene are MGHRA and YSYEKL. V gave up 7 bases and J gave up 3 bases; unmatched junction bases: 11. There are 15 residues in the CDR3. As DNA, the CDR3 is TGCGCCAGCACCCTACTCAGGGGGTCGGACACTGAAGCTTTCTTT. Translated: CASTLLRGSDTEAFF.

This clonotype was seen a handful of times. V is TRBV29-1 and J is TRBJ2-7; no definite D call. The CDR3 consists of 16 residues. Trimming removed 5 bases from V and 0 bases from J, with 20 bases in between. Germline lookup yields CDR1 SQVTM and CDR2 ANQGSEA. In DNA form, the CDR3 reads TGCAGCGTTTTAGGTGGGCCCGACACGAGCTCCTACGAGCAGTACTTC. This encodes CSVLGGPDTSSYEQYF.

This chain links TRBV4-3 with TRBJ2-5, with unresolved D. The J call could be wrong; TRBJ2-1 is a better fit for the DNA end. CDR1 and CDR2 (germline): LGHNA, YSLEER. This CDR3 has 18 amino acids. CDR3 amino acids: CASSQDLGGSYTYNEQFF. The CDR3 coding sequence is TGCGCCAGCAGCCAAGACCTCGGCGGATCTTATACATACAATGAGCAGTTCTTC.

The chain links TRBV2 to TRBJ1-3; unclear D gene. Germline V gene lookup returns CDR1 SNHLY and CDR2 FYNNEI. V shed 5 bases and J shed 6 bases, with 17 bases lying between them. This CDR3 has 15 residues. The CDR3 is CASSTNGDPVNTIYF. In DNA form, the CDR3 reads TGTGCCAGCAGTACAAACGGCGATCCTGTAAACACCATATATTTT. The complete variable domain, with remaining parts taken from reference TRBV2 and TRBJ1-3, reads EPEVTQTPSHQVTQMGQEVILRCVPISNHLYFYWYRQILGQKVEFLVSFYNNEISEKSEIFDDQFSVERPDGSNFTLKIRSTKLEDSAMYFCASSTNGDPVNTIYFGEGSWLTVV.

This chain links TRBV3-1 with TRBJ2-4; D possibly corresponds to TRBD1 (5 bases). Trimming pared 1 base from V and 6 bases from J, leaving 13 bases between. This CDR3 is 15 amino acids long. From germline, CDR1 is LGHDT and CDR2 YNNKEL (reference sequence). CDR3 in DNA: TGTGCCAGCAGCCAAGCGGTAGGCAGGGTAAACATTCAGTACTTC. This gives the protein CASSQAVGRVNIQYF.